These T cell receptor beta chains were read from a single sample in a study of blood T cell repertoires in COVID-19. Generated by immunoSEQ multiplex PCR, the TCRdb table keeps only in-frame clones and is missing some. The repertoire consists of about 240,000 clones, with roughly 80% occurring once and the leading ten covering 9.6%. Specimen: peripheral blood. The receptors derive from an elderly woman with acute or convalescent COVID-19. The CDR3 runs from the conserved cysteine through the conserved F or W.

TRBJ2-7,TRBV15,CATSSIQGPYEQYF
TRBJ1-2,TRBV6-5,CASRRQGSYGYTF
TRBJ1-1,TRBV5-6,CASSRRTGRNTEAFF
TRBJ1-6,TRBV18,CASSPGQTNSPLHF
TRBJ1-2,TRBV6-6,CASSYGGDPNYGYTF
TRBJ2-7,TRBV4-1,CASSQEDRPSYEQYF
TRBJ1-2,TRBV2,CASSELVTGGGYGYTF
TRBJ1-4,TRBV4-1,CASSLTFGGDSTNEKLFF
TRBJ1-5,TRBV2,CASATGFAQPQHF
TRBJ1-6,TRBV14,CASSQTGDYNSPLHF
TRBJ1-4,TRBV2,CASSDRGLGLFF
TRBJ2-1,TRBV5-1,CASSMTSGGYNEQFF
TRBJ2-3,TRBV4-2,CASSGTSDGTDTQYF
TRBJ2-5,TRBV3-1/TRBV3-2,CASSQRGGLETQYF
TRBJ2-7,TRBV2,CASWRWGRDEQYF
TRBJ1-1,TRBV28,CASSLSGGTEAFF
TRBJ2-2,TRBV30,CAWSGVAGGLSYTGELFF
TRBJ2-3,TRBV5-1,CASSLARLAGGSDTQYF
TRBJ1-2,TRBV10-3,CAISEPRENYGYTF
TRBJ2-7,TRBV28,CASSRGFEQYF
TRBJ1-3,TRBV30,CASRGDGNTIYF
TRBJ2-1,TRBV11-3,CASSLSQANNEQFF
TRBJ1-5,TRBV19,CASTVLGGGQPQHF
TRBJ1-2,TRBV10-3,CAISADRQGGYGYTF
TRBJ2-2,TRBV15,CATSSGLAANTGELFF
TRBJ2-3,TRBV2,CASGAGDTQYF
TRBJ2-5,TRBV25-1,CASSESRPRETQYF
TRBJ1-4,TRBV9,CASSADSFGTEKLFF
TRBJ1-5,TRBV18,CASSPGQGFNQPQHF
TRBJ1-3,TRBV10-3,CAISLGQGSGNTIYF
TRBJ1-4,TRBV25-1,CASSDVRGSEKLFF
TRBJ2-7,TRBV5-1,CASSATSGTGSDEQYF
TRBJ2-7,TRBV15,CATSRGTENRYEQYF
TRBJ2-3,TRBV7-3,CASSQTGQGTDTQYF
TRBJ1-2,TRBV6-6,CASTLIQGVYGYTF
TRBJ2-7,TRBV11-2,CASRASGLSRSEQYF
TRBJ2-2,TRBV28,CASSETGLNTGELFF